This T cell receptor (beta chain) was identified in a study of cytomegalovirus exposure and HLA in healthy donors. Overall study context: As released early, the data held 80 million to 90 million unique TCRs from HLA-typed donors. Notes on the study in general: It emerged from a later analysis that several of the most significant clusters appeared to be linked to common viral pathogens. Specificity of a few CMV-associated chains for CMV antigens was verified in vitro. A later analysis linked a missense variant in DCLRE1C to the trimming of TCR beta V and J genes.

The PCR had 60 Vbeta and 13 Jbeta primers. TCRdb's copy holds only in-frame clones and misses some; the assay was immunoSEQ multiplex PCR. Of 150,000 to 190,000 clones detected, about 75% appear once; the ten largest clones hold more than 1.2%. J lost 8 bases, V lost 2 bases, and 15 bases had no gene match. CDR1 is MNHNS, CDR2 SASEGT, per germline. This CDR3 has 17 residues. Comment on this clone: The target antigen is unknown.

The source of this sequence is a young man in good health and CMV-seronegative. Sequenced material: PBMCs. The chain links TRBV6-1 to TRBJ2-1; TRBD2 matches at 7 bases. The CDR3 region is CASSELGMGGSAHEQFF. Here the CDR3 DNA reads TGTGCCAGCAGTGAACTCGGGATGGGAGGGTCAGCGCATGAGCAGTTCTTC.